This T cell receptor (beta chain) was captured in a study of OX40 agonist ivuxolimab in advanced cancers. At the level of the study: The patients received agonistic anti-OX40 (CD134) antibody ivuxolimab. Findings and limits, study-wide: Clonal expansion from baseline to week 6 occurred in both CD4+ and CD8+ T cells. Mean expanded clone counts were higher in CD8+ than CD4+ T cells. Still undetermined is the antigen specificity of the expanded peripheral T cells.

In the case of this clone: Its antigen remains unidentified.

The protocol was immunoSEQ multiplex PCR, while the TCRdb copy is restricted to in-frame clones and leaves out a portion. The sample has 90,000 to 120,000 clones; 85% to 95% are singletons. The CDR3 length is 16 residues. Germline CDR1 reads SGHRS; CDR2 reads YFSETQ. The J segment lost 5 bases and the V segment lost 5 bases, leaving 10 bases of the junction unmatched. The chain has TRBV5-1 and TRBJ1-4; 9 bases match TRBD1. The sequencing used CD4+ or CD8+ T cells sorted from blood, collected in a trial of the OX40 agonist ivuxolimab. The receptor was derived from an adult with an advanced solid tumor such as melanoma, head and neck, liver or kidney cancer. In DNA form, the CDR3 reads TGCGCCAGCAGAGGTCCGGGACAGGGCCAAAATGAAAAACTGTTTTTT. This codes for CASRGPGQGQNEKLFF.